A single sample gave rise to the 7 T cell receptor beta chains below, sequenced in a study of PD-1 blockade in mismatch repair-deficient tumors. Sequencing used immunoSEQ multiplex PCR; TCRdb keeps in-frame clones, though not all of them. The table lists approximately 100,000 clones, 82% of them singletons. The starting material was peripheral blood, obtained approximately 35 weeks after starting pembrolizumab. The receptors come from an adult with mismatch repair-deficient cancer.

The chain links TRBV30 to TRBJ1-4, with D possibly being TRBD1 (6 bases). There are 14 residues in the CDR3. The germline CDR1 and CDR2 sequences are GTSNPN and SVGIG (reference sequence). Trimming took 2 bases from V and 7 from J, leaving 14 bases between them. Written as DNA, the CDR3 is TGTGCCTGGAGTCGGGGGGGGCGAAGTGAAAAACTGTTTTTT. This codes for CAWSRGGRSEKLFF.

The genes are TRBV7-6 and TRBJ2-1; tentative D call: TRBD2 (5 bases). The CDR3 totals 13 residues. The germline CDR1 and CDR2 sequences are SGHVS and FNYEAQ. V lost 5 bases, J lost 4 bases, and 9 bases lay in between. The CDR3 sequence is CASSPGIYNEQFF. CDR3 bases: TGTGCCAGCAGCCCGGGGATTTACAATGAGCAGTTCTTC.

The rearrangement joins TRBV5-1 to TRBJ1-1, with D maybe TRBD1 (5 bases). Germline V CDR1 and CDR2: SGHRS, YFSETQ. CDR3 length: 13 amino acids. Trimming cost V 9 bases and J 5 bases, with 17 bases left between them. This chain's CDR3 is CATRPGGETEAFF. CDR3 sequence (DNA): TGCGCCACTAGACCCGGGGGGGAGACTGAAGCTTTCTTT.

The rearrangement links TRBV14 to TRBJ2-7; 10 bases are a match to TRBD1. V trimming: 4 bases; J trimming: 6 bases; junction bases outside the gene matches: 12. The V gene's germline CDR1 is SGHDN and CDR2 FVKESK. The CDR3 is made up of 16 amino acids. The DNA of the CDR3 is TGTGCCAGCAGCCCGGCCGGGGACAGGGGAGATTGCGAGCAGTACTTC. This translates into CASSPAGDRGDCEQYF.

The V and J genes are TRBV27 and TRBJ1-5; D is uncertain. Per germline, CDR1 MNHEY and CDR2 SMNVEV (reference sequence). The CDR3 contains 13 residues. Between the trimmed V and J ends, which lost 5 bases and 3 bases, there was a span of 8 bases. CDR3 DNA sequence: TGTGCCAGCAGTACCACTCACAATCAGCCCCAGCATTTT. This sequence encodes CASSTTHNQPQHF.

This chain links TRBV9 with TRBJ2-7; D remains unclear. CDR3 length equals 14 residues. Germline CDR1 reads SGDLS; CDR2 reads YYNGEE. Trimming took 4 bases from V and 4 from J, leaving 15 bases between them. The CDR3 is CASSPRGVGYEQYF. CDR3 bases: TGTGCCAGCAGCCCCCGCGGAGTTGGATACGAGCAGTACTTC.

In DNA, the CDR3 is TGTGCCAGCAGCTCTCGGGACCGCATTGGCTACACCTTC. Protein product: CASSSRDRIGYTF. The chain carries TRBV28 and TRBJ1-2; TRBD1 is a possible D gene (5 bases). From germline, CDR1 is MDHEN and CDR2 SYDVKM. This CDR3 is 13 amino acids long. The V end lost 6 bases, the J end lost 7 bases, and 15 bases lay between the germline ends.